A single sample gave rise to the 22 T cell receptor beta chains below, sequenced in a study of T cells after yellow fever vaccination. Via MiXCR, TCRdb re-called the 5' RACE reads, giving one row per CDR3 protein. The sample records roughly 520,000 distinct CDR3 sequences, 20% to 25% being singletons. The sequenced sample was PBMCs, obtained more than 20 days after the first yellow fever vaccination. Every receptor here comes from a young man who received the YFV17D yellow fever vaccine.

There are many counts of this clonotype. V usage is TRBV24-1 and J usage is TRBJ1-2; D is uncertain. Germline assignment: CDR1 KGHDR and CDR2 SFDVKD. Trimming removed 1 base from V and 7 bases from J, with 9 bases in between. This CDR3 has 13 amino acids. The CDR3 DNA sequence: TGTGCCACCAGTGATTTCGAAGGAACTGGCTACACCTTC. Translated, it gives CATSDFEGTGYTF.

The J gene is TRBJ1-6, the V gene TRBV4-3, with 9 nucleotides matching TRBD1. Germline CDR1 and CDR2: LGHNA and YSLEER. With V trimmed by 1 base and J by 8 bases, 6 bases remained unmatched. This CDR3 has 16 residues. This CDR3 reads CASSQVRGTGYSPLHF. The CDR3 coding sequence is TGCGCCAGCAGCCAAGTGAGAGGGACAGGGTATTCACCCCTCCACTTT.

The chain couples TRBV12-3 or TRBV12-4 to TRBJ2-5, with TRBD1 as a possible D gene (5 bases). The V and J ends lost 8 bases and 5 bases respectively, with 12 bases between them. The CDR3 runs 12 residues. The CDR3 reads CASGPKGETQYF. DNA for the CDR3: TGTGCCAGCGGCCCAAAGGGGGAGACCCAGTACTTC.

The chain links TRBV27 to TRBJ1-3; maybe TRBD1 (5 bases). V was shortened by 0 bases and J by 2 bases, with 8 bases between the two germline ends. CDR3 size: 15 residues. From germline, CDR1 is MNHEY and CDR2 SMNVEV (reference sequence). This chain's CDR3 is CASSLSGAPGNTIYF. The CDR3 coding sequence is TGTGCCAGCAGTTTATCCGGGGCCCCTGGAAACACCATATATTTT.

This rearrangement joins TRBV29-1 to TRBJ2-7; D gene uncertain. The V end lost 0 bases, the J end lost 0 bases, and 6 bases lay between the germline ends. Per the germline V gene, CDR1 is SQVTM and CDR2 is ANQGSEA. This CDR3 comprises 13 residues. The CDR3 reads CSVEEDTSYEQYF. CDR3 DNA: TGCAGCGTTGAAGAAGACACCTCCTACGAGCAGTACTTC.

This clonotype was counted only a few times. The chain has TRBV7-2 and TRBJ1-2; D remains unclear. Trimming pared 5 bases from V and 6 bases from J, leaving 13 bases between. Germline lookup yields CDR1 SGHTA and CDR2 FQGNSA. There are 13 residues in the CDR3. The CDR3 nucleotides read TGTGCCAGCAGCCATGACATACGCGATGGCTACACCTTC. It specifies CASSHDIRDGYTF. Full variable domain (remainder filled in from reference TRBV7-2 and TRBJ1-2): GAGVSQSPSNKVTEKGKDVELRCDPISGHTALYWYRQSLGQGLEFLIYFQGNSAPDKSGLPSDRFSAERTGGSVSTLTIQRTQQEDSAVYLCASSHDIRDGYTFGSGTRLTVV.

This clonotype was seen many times. J is TRBJ2-1 and V is TRBV12-3 or TRBV12-4; tentatively, D is TRBD1 or TRBD2 (5 bases each). Trimming pared 4 bases from V and 0 bases from J, leaving 19 bases between. The length of the CDR3 is 18 residues. The DNA for the CDR3 is TGTGCCAGCAGTTCTGGGACCTATGCTCCCAGCTCCTACAATGAGCAGTTCTTC. Its protein product is CASSSGTYAPSSYNEQFF.

This clonotype was seen more than once but under ten times. The chain carries TRBV29-1 and TRBJ2-2, with 8 bases identical to TRBD1. The CDR3 covers 12 residues. Per the germline V gene, CDR1 is SQVTM and CDR2 is ANQGSEA. With 6 bases clipped from V and 6 bases from J, the junction kept 3 bases outside the gene matches. This CDR3 is CSVDRAPGELFF. In DNA form, the CDR3 reads TGCAGCGTGGACAGGGCTCCCGGGGAGCTGTTTTTT.

V is TRBV20-1 and J is TRBJ1-1; TRBD1 agrees at 7 bases. This CDR3 is 15 amino acids long. Germline V lookup: CDR1 DFQATT, CDR2 SNEGSKA (reference sequence). V dropped 1 base and J dropped 3; count of bases not matched to a gene: 8. CDR3 loop: CSARVRDRLYTEAFF. The CDR3 region has the DNA TGCAGTGCTAGAGTGAGGGACAGACTATACACTGAAGCTTTCTTT.

The V call is TRBV18, the J call TRBJ2-1; D possibly corresponds to TRBD1 (5 bases). The germline V gene encodes CDR1 KGHSH and CDR2 LQKENI. CDR3 length equals 16 residues. V lost 5 bases and J lost 6, with 20 bases in between. CDR3 sequence: CASSFQTATLTNEQFF. Here the CDR3 DNA reads TGTGCCAGCTCATTTCAGACAGCGACCCTCACCAATGAGCAGTTCTTC.

The chain links TRBV12-3 or TRBV12-4 to TRBJ2-5, with D perhaps given as TRBD1 or TRBD2 (5 bases each). V lost 6 bases and J lost 2, with 10 bases in between. The CDR3 runs 13 residues. This CDR3 is CASSGTEQETQYF. CDR3 nucleotide sequence: TGTGCCAGCAGCGGGACGGAACAAGAGACCCAGTACTTC.

Only a few counts were recorded for this clonotype. The chain couples TRBV5-5 to TRBJ1-2; unclear D gene. Looked up from germline, CDR1 is SGHKS and CDR2 is YYEKEE (reference sequence). This CDR3 has 14 amino acids. Trimming pared 4 bases from V and 6 bases from J, leaving 16 bases between. For the CDR3, the DNA is TGTGCCAGCAGCCTGGCCTCGGGGATGGATGGCTACACCTTC. Protein product: CASSLASGMDGYTF. Full variable domain (remainder filled in from reference TRBV5-5 and TRBJ1-2): DAGVTQSPTHLIKTRGQQVTLRCSPISGHKSVSWYQQVLGQGPQFIFQYYEKEERGRGNFPDRFSARQFPNYSSELNVNALLLGDSALYLCASSLASGMDGYTFGSGTRLTVV.

This clonotype appeared once. The chain is built from TRBV30 and TRBJ1-1; D ambiguous. V lost 3 bases and J 0 bases, leaving 11 bases between the germline ends. In germline, CDR1 is GTSNPN, CDR2 SVGIG (reference sequence). The CDR3 consists of 14 residues. The CDR3 nucleotides are TGTGCCTGGAGAGATAGGCCCATGAACACTGAAGCTTTCTTT. Its translation: CAWRDRPMNTEAFF.

This clonotype appeared a few times. The chain links TRBV4-3 to TRBJ1-4; D might be TRBD1 (5 bases). The V and J ends lost 0 bases and 5 bases respectively, with 16 bases between them. The CDR3 is made up of 17 amino acids. Germline V gene lookup returns CDR1 LGHNA and CDR2 YSLEER. The CDR3 nucleotides are TGCGCCAGCAGCCAAGATAGCAGGGCCAGATGGAATGAAAAACTGTTTTTT. Translation: CASSQDSRARWNEKLFF.

The rearrangement joins TRBV12-3 or TRBV12-4 to TRBJ2-7, with 11 nucleotides matching TRBD2. The CDR3 totals 20 residues. With V trimmed by 3 bases and J by 0 bases, 16 bases remained unmatched. Written as DNA, the CDR3 is TGTGCCAGCAGTTTTCGGGGGCTAGCGGGGGGCACCTCCCTCTCCTACGAGCAGTACTTC. Translation: CASSFRGLAGGTSLSYEQYF.

This clonotype was detected only a few times. The CDR3 reads CSVATGGINQPQHF. CDR3 DNA sequence: TGCAGCGTTGCAACAGGAGGCATCAATCAGCCCCAGCATTTT. V gene TRBV29-1 combines with J gene TRBJ1-5; possible D gene TRBD1, 5 bases. This CDR3 has 14 residues. V was cut by 4 bases and J by 3 bases, with 13 bases left in between. The germline gives CDR1 SQVTM, CDR2 ANQGSEA.

The chain has TRBV9 and TRBJ2-2, with TRBD2 matching 8 bases. The V gene end was trimmed by 1 base and the J gene end by 7 bases; junction bases not matched to a gene: 6. The CDR3 extends over 15 amino acids. Germline lookup yields CDR1 SGDLS and CDR2 YYNGEE. CDR3 in amino acids: CASSVSGGAFGELFF. In DNA, the CDR3 is TGTGCCAGCAGCGTATCCGGGGGGGCGTTCGGGGAGCTGTTTTTT.

The chain is built from TRBV20-1 and TRBJ1-1, with D uncertain. This CDR3 spans 13 amino acids. Germline V gives CDR1 DFQATT, CDR2 SNEGSKA (reference sequence). V shed 0 bases and J shed 1 base, with 6 bases lying between them. CDR3 DNA sequence: TGCAGTGCTAGAGAACTAACGAACACTGAAGCTTTCTTT. Its translation: CSARELTNTEAFF.

The V gene is TRBV4-1, the J gene TRBJ1-2, with 7 bases that match TRBD1. The CDR3 is 17 residues long. The V and J ends lost 2 bases and 0 bases, in that order; junction bases with no gene match: 9. CDR1 and CDR2 (germline): MGHRA, YSYEKL. In DNA, the CDR3 is TGCGCCAGCAGCCAAACCCCGGGACAGACCACTAACTATGGCTACACCTTC. Translation gives CASSQTPGQTTNYGYTF.

The CDR3 loop reads CASSSPGGVKGTKTQYF. CDR3 nucleotide sequence: TGTGCCAGCAGTTCGCCGGGGGGGGTGAAAGGAACAAAGACCCAGTACTTC. The chain is built from TRBV12-3 or TRBV12-4 and TRBJ2-5; 8 bases map to TRBD2. V lost 4 bases to trimming and J lost 6 bases; unmatched junction nucleotides: 16. The CDR3 is made up of 17 amino acids.

This clonotype was picked up a small number of times. The chain employs TRBV3-1 and TRBJ2-2; perhaps TRBD1 as D (6 bases). This CDR3 is 15 amino acids long. Germline V gene lookup returns CDR1 LGHDT and CDR2 YNNKEL (reference sequence). Trimming stripped 5 bases from V and 3 bases from J, with 13 bases between. The CDR3 protein is CASSESDSHTGELFF. As DNA, the CDR3 is TGTGCCAGCAGCGAGTCGGACAGTCACACCGGGGAGCTGTTTTTT.

The rearrangement uses TRBV7-3 and TRBJ2-3, with 8 bases aligning to TRBD1. Germline V gene lookup returns CDR1 SGHTA and CDR2 FQGTGA. The ends lost 6 bases at V and 2 bases at J; junction bases unmatched: 7. This CDR3 has 15 amino acids. CDR3 protein: CASRETGENTDTQYF. CDR3 DNA sequence: TGTGCCAGCAGGGAGACAGGGGAGAACACAGATACGCAGTATTTT.